One sample yielded the 19 T cell receptor beta chains listed below, sequenced in a study of T cell responses to AZD1222 COVID-19 vaccine (dated by TCRdb to the early 2020s). Library method: the immunoSEQ multiplex PCR assay. Not all clones reach the TCRdb copy of this immuneACCESS table, which keeps in-frame sequences only. Checked studies attribute under half of the gap to unresolved V genes and leave the rest unexplained. The sample profile shows 90,000 to 120,000 clones; about 90% of them were found once. Under 9.5% of the sample comes from the top ten. The time point label corresponds to: about 28 days (+/-7) after the second vaccine dose. Here the sequenced sample was peripheral blood, taken 28 days after the second AZD1222 dose. All receptors derive from an adult who received the AZD1222 COVID-19 vaccine.

The CDR3 reads CASSLAVDTEAFF. In DNA form, the CDR3 reads TGTGCCAGCAGTTTAGCGGTAGACACTGAAGCTTTCTTT. V is TRBV27 and J is TRBJ1-1; no firm D call. Looked up from germline, CDR1 is MNHEY and CDR2 is SMNVEV (reference sequence). Trimming shortened V by 2 bases and J by 3 bases, and 7 bases separated the two germline ends. CDR3 length: 13 amino acids.

V is TRBV6-5 and J is TRBJ2-7; TRBD1 agrees at 10 bases. The V gene end was trimmed by 1 base and the J gene end by 4 bases; junction bases not matched to a gene: 1. This CDR3 contains 14 residues. Per germline, CDR1 MNHEY and CDR2 SVGAGI. CDR3 residues: CASSYWDRGYEQYF. The CDR3 nucleotides read TGTGCCAGCAGTTACTGGGACAGGGGTTACGAGCAGTACTTC.

The chain joins TRBV2 to TRBJ1-3; D gene uncertain. Germline assignment: CDR1 SNHLY and CDR2 FYNNEI. CDR3 size: 17 residues. The V end lost 4 bases, the J end lost 0 bases, and 16 bases lay between the germline ends. The chain's CDR3 is CASSVTIQRYSGNTIYF. Written as DNA, the CDR3 is TGTGCCAGCAGTGTTACTATACAGCGTTACTCTGGAAACACCATATATTTT.

The chain has TRBV6-5 and TRBJ1-3; D is possibly TRBD1 (5 bases). Per germline, CDR1 MNHEY and CDR2 SVGAGI. This CDR3 has 12 residues. V was cut by 8 bases and J by 1 base, with 6 bases left in between. CDR3 residues: CASRGSGNTIYF. In nucleotides, the CDR3 is TGTGCCAGCCGGGGGTCTGGAAACACCATATATTTT.

This chain joins TRBV4-1 and TRBJ2-1; D is tentatively TRBD1 or TRBD2 (5 bases each). Germline V lookup: CDR1 MGHRA, CDR2 YSYEKL. The length of the CDR3 is 17 residues. The V gene lost 0 bases and the J gene lost 9 bases, with 21 bases spanning the gap. The CDR3 nucleotides read TGCGCCAGCAGCCAAGAAAGGTTGCTAGGGACCTTGGGTGAGCAGTTCTTC. The encoded protein is CASSQERLLGTLGEQFF.

The chain has TRBV6-5 and TRBJ1-1; D is perhaps TRBD1 (5 bases). V dropped 0 bases and J dropped 7 bases, with 15 bases sitting between them. The CDR3 has 15 amino acids. The germline V gene has CDR1 MNHEY and CDR2 SVGAGI. CDR3 coding DNA: TGTGCCAGCAGTTACTCGTTGGGGCCTTGGGGTGAAGCTTTCTTT. Encoded protein: CASSYSLGPWGEAFF.

This chain uses TRBV19 with TRBJ1-4, with D unclear. Germline V gene sequence: CDR1 LNHDA, CDR2 SQIVND (reference sequence). The ends were cut back, 6 bases at V and 0 bases at J, with 17 bases in the middle. The CDR3 runs 17 residues. This chain's CDR3 is CASSHPSDTSTNEKLFF. The CDR3 coding sequence is TGTGCCAGTAGCCACCCTTCGGATACTTCAACTAATGAAAAACTGTTTTTT.

The rearrangement uses TRBV19 and TRBJ1-5; 9 bases align to TRBD1. The CDR3 has 15 residues. The germline V gene encodes CDR1 LNHDA and CDR2 SQIVND (reference sequence). Germline trimming cut 0 bases from V and 6 bases from J; bases unmatched to any gene: 3. In nucleotides, the CDR3 is TGTGCCAGTAGTATAGAGGGGACAGGGCTTCAGCCCCAGCATTTT. This sequence encodes CASSIEGTGLQPQHF.

As regards this clone: A junction end diverges from the germline sequence, so it may reflect a read error. This chain links TRBV7-7 with TRBJ1-3, with D perhaps TRBD1 (5 bases). The germline CDR1 and CDR2 sequences are SSHAT and FNYEAQ (reference sequence). CDR3 size: 18 residues. The CDR3 DNA reads TGTGCTAGCAGCTTAGATCTAATCGCAGGGTACTCTGGAAACACCATATATTTT. Translated, it gives CASSLDLIAGYSGNTIYF.

This clone showed up just once. The chain links TRBV19 to TRBJ2-3, with a weak D call TRBD1 (5 bases). CDR1 LNHDA and CDR2 SQIVND come from the germline V gene (reference sequence). CDR3 length equals 17 residues. V lost 1 base, J lost 2 bases, and 16 bases lay in between. The CDR3 reads CASSIATGDVSTDTQYF. In nucleotides, the CDR3 is TGTGCCAGTAGTATAGCCACAGGAGACGTTTCCACAGATACGCAGTATTTT.

This clone was recorded at least ten times. The rearrangement uses TRBV7-9 and TRBJ2-7, with 12 bases that match TRBD1. CDR3 size: 19 residues. V shed 1 base, J shed 2 bases, and the junction held 12 bases outside the gene matches. The germline CDR1 and CDR2 sequences are SEHNR and FQNEAQ (reference sequence). This chain's CDR3 is CASSLGPGQGASPAYEQYF. The CDR3 nucleotides are TGTGCCAGCAGCTTAGGTCCGGGACAGGGGGCGTCCCCCGCCTACGAGCAGTACTTC.

This clone was counted a single time. The chain joins TRBV7-9 to TRBJ1-6; 8 positions match TRBD1. Germline V CDR1 and CDR2: SEHNR, FQNEAQ (reference sequence). This CDR3 spans 16 amino acids. The trim removed 2 bases at V and 9 bases at J, leaving 9 bases unmatched. The CDR3: CASSLRAGGGSSPLHF. DNA for the CDR3: TGTGCCAGCAGCTTAAGGGCAGGGGGCGGATCTTCACCCCTCCACTTT.

The chain recombines TRBV7-3 with TRBJ2-3; TRBD2 agrees at 8 bases. The germline CDR1 and CDR2 sequences are SGHTA and FQGTGA. The ends lost 1 base at V and 2 bases at J; junction bases unmatched: 5. CDR3 length: 16 amino acids. The CDR3 DNA sequence: TGTGCCAGCAGCTTAAGGGGTAGCGGGGTCACAGATACGCAGTATTTT. This encodes CASSLRGSGVTDTQYF.

The gene calls are TRBV18 and TRBJ2-5; D gene unclear. The CDR3 contains 13 residues. The V gene's germline CDR1 is KGHSH and CDR2 LQKENI. Trimming shortened V by 4 bases and J by 2 bases, and 8 bases separated the two germline ends. The CDR3 nucleotides read TGTGCCAGCTCACAGATAGGTCAAGAGACCCAGTACTTC. Amino acids: CASSQIGQETQYF.

The chain is built from TRBV7-8 and TRBJ2-3; 10 bases align to TRBD2. The CDR3 covers 14 residues. The V gene end was trimmed by 6 bases and the J gene end by 3 bases; junction bases not matched to a gene: 3. Germline assignment: CDR1 SGHVS and CDR2 FQNEAQ. The CDR3 spells CASRAGGLTDTQYF. In DNA, the CDR3 is TGTGCCAGCAGAGCGGGAGGGCTGACAGATACGCAGTATTTT.

This chain uses TRBV7-8 with TRBJ1-4; D remains ambiguous. This CDR3 has 14 amino acids. Between the trimmed V and J ends, which lost 9 bases and 2 bases, there was a span of 13 bases. Germline lookup yields CDR1 SGHVS and CDR2 FQNEAQ. CDR3 sequence: CASSQETTNEKLFF. CDR3 in DNA: TGTGCCAGTTCCCAAGAGACGACTAATGAAAAACTGTTTTTT.

This chain connects TRBV5-5 to TRBJ1-5; D is unclear. In germline, CDR1 is SGHKS, CDR2 YYEKEE (reference sequence). V was pared by 0 bases and J by 7 bases, with 8 bases between. The CDR3 contains 13 residues. In DNA form, the CDR3 reads TGTGCCAGCAGCTTGGCGCTGGGCCAGCCCCAGCATTTT. This translates into CASSLALGQPQHF.

This chain uses TRBV7-2 with TRBJ1-1; no clear D. V was pared by 4 bases and J by 1 base, with 7 bases between. The CDR3 has 13 amino acids. Germline V gene lookup returns CDR1 SGHTA and CDR2 FQGNSA. CDR3 region: CASSSIWNTEAFF. The DNA of the CDR3 is TGTGCCAGCAGCTCGATTTGGAACACTGAAGCTTTCTTT.

The gene calls are TRBV2 and TRBJ2-3, with unresolved D. This CDR3 is built from 11 residues. Germline V lookup: CDR1 SNHLY, CDR2 FYNNEI. The V end lost 8 bases, the J end lost 5 bases, and 8 bases lay between the germline ends. CDR3 coding DNA: TGTGCCAGCGACCTTGGAGATACGCAGTATTTT. This codes for CASDLGDTQYF.